This TCR beta chain originates from a study of blood T cell repertoires in COVID-19 (dated by TCRdb to between 2020 and 2021). About the full investigation: Samples covering the acute and convalescent phases of COVID-19 were provided by collaborators in the United States, Italy and Spain. A de-identified subject ID, COVID-19 status, age in years and sex were almost always included in the sample metadata. The samples were drawn from the first 160 participants of the ongoing ImmuneRACE study and from over 950 subjects provided by 6 global collaborators. A freely available public database, intended as a resource for researchers studying the immune response to SARS-CoV-2, is where the repertoires were released. HLA class I and class II types, where available, came from metadata supplied by the sample provider rather than from assay-based typing. Subjects who had been exposed to COVID-19, were actively infected with it, or had recovered from it provided the deeply sampled blood TCRbeta repertoires that made up the dataset. The prospective study material was composed of cDNA or gDNA derived from T cells, B-cell-depleted T cells, or PBMCs.

Worth noting for this clone: What antigen it recognizes has not been identified. There are no base qualities to consult, and no much larger clone falls within one base.

Participants in the prospective study were aged roughly 18 to 95 years, lived in about two dozen United States geographic areas, and enrolled through a virtual design. Cohort assignment in the prospective study relied on participant-reported clinical history from a screening survey and a study questionnaire. A participant counted as exposed if, within 2 weeks of entering the study, that participant had been in contact with someone who had a PCR-confirmed or clinician-diagnosed COVID-19 case. Mobile phlebotomists in the prospective study collected whole blood, serum and a nasopharyngeal or oropharyngeal swab from every participant. Prospective study participants could optionally give additional blood draws and questionnaires over an approximately 2-month period. Before DNA extraction, prospective study blood samples were shipped either frozen or at room temperature. TCRbeta CDR3 regions were amplified from genomic DNA using the immunoSEQ Assay, a bias-controlled multiplex PCR. In the paper's pipeline: Within the assay, amplification of reference gene primers was used to estimate how many nucleated cells each sample contained. To quantify the absolute abundance of each unique TCRbeta CDR3 rearrangement, sequence reads were collapsed and filtered. Productive Simpson clonality was computed per sample as the square root of Simpson's diversity index over productive rearrangements. In its TCRdb copy, this immuneACCESS table keeps in-frame sequences only and misses some clones. Where compared with another copy, unresolved V genes explain less than half of these, and the others have no known cause. The DNA gave D and trimming, while V, J and clone size come from that table. In all, the sample holds more than 250,000 clones, and roughly four fifths of those were seen once. The ten most abundant clones make up 5% of the sample.

What the study reported, not specific to this receptor: How much clinical and demographic metadata was included differed by source and by participant, and the metadata was provided uncurated.

Taken from cysteine to phenylalanine, the CDR3 has 14 residues. Of the read, only the CDR3 DNA is kept; its 42 bases are in frame from base 1. V and J are trimmed by 3 bases and 6 bases, and the gene matches miss 6 bases of the junction. The CDR1 and CDR2 encoded by the germline V gene are KGHSH and LQKENI. This TCR was recovered from a man between 40 and 49 years old who had been exposed to COVID-19. The chain is assembled from TRBV18 and TRBJ2-7, with 9 bases matching TRBD1. The sample was PBMCs or T cells enriched from blood (not recorded which). The sequence in DNA is TGTGCCAGCTCACCTACGGACAGGGGCGTCGAGCAGTACTTC. The translation is CASSPTDRGVEQYF.